Reported below is one TCR beta chain. Authors' methods: Amplification of reference gene primers was used by the study to estimate nucleated cell counts. TCRdb's table, derived via immunoSEQ multiplex PCR, lists solely in-frame clones and lacks some. The DNA gave D and trimming, while V, J and clone size come from that table. The sample has about 300,000 clones, roughly 82% seen once; the top ten hold under 2%. The sample originates from a study of blood T cell repertoires in COVID-19. On the study more broadly: There were acute and convalescent COVID-19 samples, and they came from the United States, Italy and Spain. Nucleic acid was either cDNA or gDNA, and it came from T cells, B-cell-depleted T cells, or PBMCs.

The sample consisted of peripheral blood. The TCR sequence derives from a woman aged 45 to 65 with acute or convalescent COVID-19.

CDR3 sequence (DNA): TGTGCCAGCAGCCAATTCACGGGAGAGGGCGATACGCAGTATTTT. Its protein product is CASSQFTGEGDTQYF. The chain couples TRBV7-6 to TRBJ2-3, with D possibly TRBD2 on 6 matching bases. With 5 bases removed from V and 6 bases from J, the gap between germline ends came to 18 bases. The CDR3 is 15 amino acids. Germline V gene lookup returns CDR1 SGHVS and CDR2 FNYEAQ.